The rows below give T cell receptor beta chains drawn from one sample of a study of CD8 T cells in ankylosing spondylitis. One entry per CDR3 protein, called by TCRdb with MiXCR from the 5' RACE reads. The repertoire has around 220,000 distinct CDR3 sequences, roughly a tenth of them found once; the top ten carry 21%. The sample taken for sequencing was blood, either unsorted or a sorted T cell fraction (not recorded which). All receptors come from a male donor with ankylosing spondylitis or in good health (not recorded which). Each CDR3 is given with its conserved first and last residue. D genes are given only for firm matches. The listing skips clone size in some rows; elsewhere it reads once, few, many or a size class.

V,D,length,J,size,CDR3,DNA
TRBV12-3/TRBV12-4,TRBD2,18,TRBJ2-1,many,CASSLVRGLAGDYNEQFF,TGTGCCAGCAGTTTAGTTCGCGGCTTAGCGGGGGATTACAATGAGCAGTTCTTC
TRBV6-6,-,12,TRBJ2-5,-,CASAIGIETQYF,TGTGCCAGCGCAATAGGGATAGAGACCCAGTACTTC
TRBV10-3,TRBD2,17,TRBJ2-5,many,CAISDGPSGGPSETQYF,TGTGCCATCAGTGATGGTCCTAGCGGGGGACCCAGTGAGACCCAGTACTTC
TRBV28,TRBD1,15,TRBJ2-7,many,CASSLYGTGVHEQYF,TGTGCCAGCAGTTTATACGGGACAGGGGTCCACGAGCAGTACTTC
TRBV7-3,-,14,TRBJ2-2,-,CASSLHGDTGELFF,TGTGCCAGCAGCTTGCACGGGGACACCGGGGAGCTGTTTTTT
TRBV5-1,-,13,TRBJ2-5,many,CASSFQIQETQYF,TGCGCCAGCAGCTTTCAGATTCAAGAGACCCAGTACTTC
TRBV20-1,-,15,TRBJ2-1,many,CSAKSGGDTYNEQFF,TGCAGTGCCAAGAGCGGAGGGGATACTTACAATGAGCAGTTCTTC
TRBV6-1,-,15,TRBJ1-2,many,CASSDGGRANYGYTF,TGTGCCAGCAGTGACGGAGGGAGGGCTAACTATGGCTACACCTTC
TRBV10-3,-,14,TRBJ1-1,many,CATTEGGMNTEAFF,TGTGCCACCACAGAGGGGGGCATGAACACTGAAGCTTTCTTT
TRBV20-1,-,11,TRBJ1-1,many,CRGGRLTEAFF,TGCAGGGGGGGCAGGCTCACTGAAGCTTTCTTT
TRBV20-1,-,18,TRBJ2-5,few,CSASLQGQGGAYRETQYF,TGCAGTGCTAGCCTCCAAGGACAGGGAGGGGCTTACCGGGAGACCCAGTACTTC
TRBV7-9,-,13,TRBJ1-4,many,CASTTAGNEKLFF,TGTGCCAGCACAACGGCCGGGAATGAAAAACTGTTTTTT
TRBV29-1,-,14,TRBJ2-7,many,CSVAETRLVSEQYF,TGCAGCGTTGCGGAAACCCGACTAGTCTCCGAGCAGTACTTC
TRBV5-6,-,15,TRBJ2-2,once,CASSLVSAYTGELFF,TGTGCCAGCAGCTTGGTCTCAGCTTACACCGGGGAGCTGTTTTTT
TRBV11-2,TRBD1,18,TRBJ2-1,many,CASSLVAAGTGYRNEQFF,TGTGCCAGCAGCTTGGTGGCAGCCGGGACAGGGTATCGCAATGAGCAGTTCTTC
TRBV5-1,-,16,TRBJ2-3,-,CASSLQIAASTDTQYF,TGCGCCAGCAGCCTACAAATAGCGGCTAGCACAGATACGCAGTATTTT
TRBV5-1,-,14,TRBJ2-7,-,CASSAAATDYEQYF,TGCGCCAGCAGCGCTGCGGCCACGGACTACGAGCAGTACTTC
TRBV5-7,-,15,TRBJ2-7,-,CASSPPTRALGEQYF,TGTGCCAGCAGCCCACCAACCAGGGCCTTGGGCGAGCAGTACTTC
TRBV7-9,-,16,TRBJ2-5,few,CASSPPGLEYQETQYF,TGTGCCAGCAGCCCCCCCGGTCTCGAGTACCAAGAGACCCAGTACTTC
TRBV12-3/TRBV12-4,TRBD2,15,TRBJ2-3,many,CASSPRTSVTDTQYF,TGTGCCAGCAGTCCTCGGACTAGCGTGACAGATACGCAGTATTTT